This T cell receptor beta chain comes out of a study of blood T cell repertoires in COVID-19. Deletions cut 10 bases from V and 5 bases from J, with 11 bases between. Germline CDR1 reads ENHRY; CDR2 reads SYGVKD. This CDR3 is built from 11 residues. The study recruited people aged about 18 to 89 years across about 25 US areas. Clinical history as reported by participants underpinned cohort assignment. In the authors' workflow: Amplifying reference gene primers gave estimates of nucleated cell counts. Sequenced by immunoSEQ multiplex PCR; TCRdb stores in-frame clones only, minus some. V, J and clone size are those of that table, while D and trimming were read from the DNA. In the table there are hundreds of thousands of clones, about 85% of which are singletons.

The J gene is TRBJ1-1, the V gene TRBV10-3, with D possibly matching TRBD1 (5 bases). This clonotype was sampled from a woman aged 60-75 years who had recovered from COVID-19. Specimen: PBMCs or T cells enriched from blood (not recorded which). The CDR3 DNA follows: TGTGCCACCGGGGGGGAGACTGAAGCTTTCTTT. Amino acid sequence: CATGGETEAFF.